This TCR beta chain was retrieved from a study of CD8 T cells in ankylosing spondylitis. TCRdb called the 5' RACE reads again in MiXCR, with one record for every CDR3 protein. Here the sample spans tens of thousands of distinct CDR3 sequences, 6% being singletons. This clonotype has ten or more counts. Its antigen remains unknown. Findings of the study overall: Earlier authors reported some of these motif variants in reactive arthritis synovial fluid and blood. Reportedly, matched ankylosing spondylitis synovial fluid was significantly enriched for disease-linked clones.

The receptor's source is a male donor with ankylosing spondylitis or in good health (not recorded which). Sequencing was performed on blood, either unsorted or a sorted T cell fraction (not recorded which).

As DNA, the CDR3 is TGTGCCACCAGTGATTCTCGGGGGAACACTGAAGCTTTCTTT. This translates into CATSDSRGNTEAFF. The chain carries TRBV24-1 and TRBJ1-1; no reliable D call. This CDR3 is built from 14 residues. Trimming removed 2 bases from V and 1 base from J, with 7 bases in between. Germline CDR1 KGHDR, CDR2 SFDVKD.